This record concerns one T cell receptor beta chain sequence. These data come from a study of technical replicates of blood from several donors. Germline-derived CDR1 and CDR2 are SQVTM and ANQGSEA. V dropped 2 bases and J dropped 0; count of bases not matched to a gene: 6. This CDR3 contains 15 residues. Produced via immunoSEQ multiplex PCR; TCRdb's table is partial and in-frame only. The sample lists about 15,000 clones, 85% to 90% occurring once. V usage is TRBV29-1 and J usage is TRBJ1-1; the match to TRBD1 covers 7 bases. The sequencing sample was made of PBMCs. This sequence originates from a human donor in good health. Written as DNA, the CDR3 is TGCAGCGTTGAACCTAGGGGGCGGGTGAACACTGAAGCTTTCTTT. Amino acids: CSVEPRGRVNTEAFF.